One sample yielded the 29 T cell receptor beta chains listed below, sequenced in a study of T cell responses to AZD1222 COVID-19 vaccine. Profiled with immunoSEQ multiplex PCR; TCRdb holds only in-frame clones, not every one. In the table there are 140,000 or so clones, around 88% of which are singletons. Sequencing used peripheral blood, obtained on day 0 of AZD1222 vaccination. These receptor sequences come from an adult in good health.

This sequence joins TRBV27 and TRBJ1-2, with no clear D. This CDR3 region has 16 residues. Trimming shortened V by 0 bases and J by 4 bases, and 15 bases separated the two germline ends. Germline loops: CDR1 MNHEY, CDR2 SMNVEV (reference sequence). CDR3 bases: TGTGCCAGCAGTTTATCCCAAGGAGAATTAAGCTATGGCTACACCTTC. It yields the protein CASSLSQGELSYGYTF.

The chain carries TRBV19 and TRBJ1-2; possible D gene TRBD1, 6 bases. Trimming removed 5 bases at V and 5 bases at J, with 24 bases between. Germline CDR1 LNHDA, CDR2 SQIVND (reference sequence). CDR3 length: 17 residues. Written as DNA, the CDR3 is TGTGCCAGTAGTGGAGGGGGGCTCGTGAGTATTGGTTATGGCTACACCTTC. This encodes CASSGGGLVSIGYGYTF.

CDR3 sequence (DNA): TGCGCCAGTGGACAGGGACCTGGATCCTATAATTCACCCCTCCACTTT. Protein product: CASGQGPGSYNSPLHF. J is TRBJ1-6 and V is TRBV5-1; 8 positions match TRBD1. The germline CDR1 and CDR2 sequences are SGHRS and YFSETQ. V lost 8 bases, J lost 1 base, and 8 bases stayed unmatched. The length of the CDR3 is 16 residues.

This clone was found once. The V gene is TRBV5-6, the J gene TRBJ2-7, with D uncertain. This CDR3 has 14 residues. Between the trimmed V and J ends, which lost 5 bases and 0 bases, there was a span of 12 bases. Germline CDR1 SGHDT, CDR2 YYEEEE. The CDR3 sequence: CASSGQQYSYEQYF. The CDR3 nucleotides read TGTGCCAGCAGTGGGCAACAGTACTCCTACGAGCAGTACTTC.

The chain employs TRBV28 and TRBJ1-4; D gene uncertain. The V end was cut by 2 bases, the J end by 8 bases, with 3 bases between. CDR1 is MDHEN, CDR2 SYDVKM, per germline. CDR3 size: 11 residues. As DNA, the CDR3 is TGTGCCAGCAGTTTAGGAGAAAAACTGTTTTTT. Translated: CASSLGEKLFF.

A single count supports this clone. The chain uses TRBV27 and TRBJ2-7, with 9 bases that match TRBD2. The CDR3 is made up of 13 amino acids. Germline assignment: CDR1 MNHEY and CDR2 SMNVEV (reference sequence). The V gene end was trimmed by 6 bases and the J gene end by 7 bases; junction bases not matched to a gene: 7. The CDR3 sequence: CASSILAGEEQYF. As DNA, the CDR3 is TGTGCCAGCAGCATTTTAGCGGGAGAAGAGCAGTACTTC.

V gene TRBV4-1 combines with J gene TRBJ1-5, with D perhaps matching TRBD1 (6 bases). Germline CDR1 and CDR2: MGHRA and YSYEKL. This CDR3 has 16 amino acids. Trimming left V 0 bases short and J 5 bases short, with 14 bases between. CDR3 nucleotide sequence: TGCGCCAGCAGCCAAGATAGGGGCAGGGGAGATCAGCCCCAGCATTTT. This sequence encodes CASSQDRGRGDQPQHF.

CDR3 region: CASSFGGRATGELFF. The CDR3 bases are TGTGCCAGCAGCTTTGGCGGGAGGGCTACCGGGGAGCTGTTTTTT. This rearrangement joins TRBV11-2 to TRBJ2-2, with 9 bases lining up with TRBD2. Germline-derived CDR1 and CDR2 are SGHAT and FQNNGV. The CDR3 contains 15 residues. Trimming at V came to 3 bases and at J to 5 bases, leaving 4 bases not matched to a gene. The full variable domain, in which reference TRBV11-2 and TRBJ2-2 provide the parts outside the CDR3, is EAGVAQSPRYKIIEKRQSVAFWCNPISGHATLYWYQQILGQGPKLLIQFQNNGVVDDSQLPKDRFSAERLKGVDSTLKIQPAKLEDSAVYLCASSFGGRATGELFFGEGSRLTVL.

The V call is TRBV28, the J call TRBJ2-4; 10 nucleotides align to TRBD2. J was trimmed by 9 bases and V by 2 bases; bases with no gene match: 7. Looked up from germline, CDR1 is MDHEN and CDR2 is SYDVKM. The CDR3 totals 15 residues. CDR3 region: CASSLGTSDIPIQYF. The CDR3 region has the DNA TGTGCCAGCAGTTTAGGGACTAGCGATATTCCCATTCAGTACTTC.

The chain employs TRBV9 and TRBJ1-2, with a tentative D call TRBD1 (5 bases). Germline CDR1 SGDLS, CDR2 YYNGEE. Trimming removed 3 bases from V and 5 bases from J, with 23 bases in between. This CDR3 spans 17 amino acids. The CDR3 sequence is CASSADLGPPNYYGYTF. The CDR3, as DNA: TGTGCCAGCAGCGCCGACCTGGGACCGCCGAACTATTATGGCTACACCTTC. The whole variable domain, remainder taken from reference TRBV9 and TRBJ1-2, is DSGVTQTPKHLITATGQRVTLRCSPRSGDLSVYWYQQSLDQGLQFLIQYYNGEERAKGNILERFSAQQFPDLHSELNLSSLELGDSALYFCASSADLGPPNYYGYTFGSGTRLTVV.

V and J are TRBV5-4 and TRBJ2-5; 7 positions agree with TRBD2. J lost 5 bases, V lost 0 bases, and 10 bases had no gene match. There are 16 residues in the CDR3. CDR1 is SGHNT, CDR2 YYREEE, per germline (reference sequence). CDR3 in DNA: TGTGCCAGCAGCTTGGTACCTAGCGGCCTGTACGAGACCCAGTACTTC. Protein product: CASSLVPSGLYETQYF.

The chain couples TRBV6-4 to TRBJ1-2; no reliable D call. Germline V lookup: CDR1 MRHNA, CDR2 SNTAGT. There are 13 residues in the CDR3. V was clipped by 0 bases and J by 6 bases, with 8 bases between them. DNA for the CDR3: TGTGCCAGCAGTGACTCGGGTTTTCATGGCTACACCTTC. The encoded protein is CASSDSGFHGYTF.

V usage is TRBV6-5 and J usage is TRBJ1-2, with a weak D call TRBD1 (5 bases). The V gene's germline CDR1 is MNHEY and CDR2 SVGAGI. This CDR3 is built from 15 residues. The ends were cut back, 0 bases at V and 0 bases at J, with 8 bases in the middle. CDR3 region: CASSYSRGANYGYTF. In DNA, the CDR3 is TGTGCCAGCAGTTACTCAAGGGGTGCTAACTATGGCTACACCTTC.

The chain recombines TRBV5-4 with TRBJ2-7, with TRBD1 matching over 7 bases. Germline-derived CDR1 and CDR2 are SGHNT and YYREEE (reference sequence). The V segment lost 0 bases and the J segment 2 bases; nucleotides outside the gene matches: 8. The CDR3 is 16 residues long. The DNA of the CDR3 is TGTGCCAGCAGCTTGGCCCAGACAGGGAACCCCTACGAGCAGTACTTC. This gives the protein CASSLAQTGNPYEQYF.

This sequence joins TRBV7-9 and TRBJ2-1; D uncertain. The length of the CDR3 is 13 residues. V was cut by 5 bases and J by 4 bases, with 9 bases left in between. The V gene's germline CDR1 is SEHNR and CDR2 FQNEAQ (reference sequence). CDR3 nucleotide sequence: TGTGCCAGCAGCCCCGACAATTACAATGAGCAGTTCTTC. Translation: CASSPDNYNEQFF.

This sequence joins TRBV25-1 and TRBJ1-2; D is unclear. Germline CDR1 reads MGHDK; CDR2 reads SYGVNS. The CDR3 is 11 residues long. V gave up 1 base and J gave up 9 bases, with 6 bases separating them. The CDR3 coding sequence is TGTGCCAGCAGTGAATCCCGGCGCTACACCTTC. It encodes CASSESRRYTF.

This chain connects TRBV23-1 to TRBJ1-5; 9 bases are a match to TRBD1. TRBV23-1 counts as an open reading frame of uncertain function. The CDR3 length is 18 residues. The trim removed 0 bases at V and 6 bases at J, leaving 12 bases unmatched. The CDR3 DNA reads as TGCGCCAGCAGTCAATCTACCTTCGGGACAGGGAGGACTCAGCCCCAGCATTTT. The encoded protein is CASSQSTFGTGRTQPQHF.

This clone has just a few counts. V and J are TRBV5-1 and TRBJ2-2, with D uncertain. V gave up 4 bases and J gave up 4 bases, with 11 bases separating them. Germline CDR1 reads SGHRS; CDR2 reads YFSETQ. The CDR3 totals 14 residues. The CDR3 nucleotides read TGCGCCAGCAGCAAGGATACGTTCACCGGGGAGCTGTTTTTT. Encoded protein: CASSKDTFTGELFF.

This clone showed up just a few times. The chain carries TRBV5-8 and TRBJ2-1; D ambiguous. Germline CDR1 is SGHTS and CDR2 is YDEGEE. The V gene lost 0 bases and the J gene lost 0 bases, with 7 bases spanning the gap. The CDR3 totals 15 residues. CDR3 coding DNA: TGTGCCAGCAGCTTGGGGCAGAACTCCTACAATGAGCAGTTCTTC. Translated, it gives CASSLGQNSYNEQFF.

This clone has only one observation. This sequence joins TRBV28 and TRBJ2-7, with D tentatively TRBD2 (6 bases). The V gene's germline CDR1 is MDHEN and CDR2 SYDVKM. V lost 7 bases and J lost 2, with 12 bases in between. This CDR3 has 13 amino acids. In DNA form, the CDR3 reads TGTGCCAGCACTAGACTAGTCCCCTACGAGCAGTACTTC. Translated, it gives CASTRLVPYEQYF.

This rearrangement joins TRBV12-3 or TRBV12-4 to TRBJ2-2, with unresolved D. CDR3 size: 13 residues. Trimming shortened V by 6 bases and J by 5 bases, and 10 bases separated the two germline ends. The CDR3 region has the DNA TGTGCCAGCAGGCATATTTTGACCGGGGAGCTGTTTTTT. This gives the protein CASRHILTGELFF.

The J gene is TRBJ1-1, the V gene TRBV5-1, with D unresolved. Deletions cut 2 bases from V and 0 bases from J, with 11 bases between. Looked up from germline, CDR1 is SGHRS and CDR2 is YFSETQ. The CDR3 loop spans 15 amino acids. The CDR3 is CASSFSGYVNTEAFF. The CDR3 DNA sequence: TGCGCCAGCAGCTTCTCGGGGTACGTGAACACTGAAGCTTTCTTT.

The CDR3 loop reads CASSRQDRGNYGYTF. CDR3 sequence (DNA): TGTGCCAGCAGCAGACAGGACAGGGGGAACTATGGCTACACCTTC. J is TRBJ1-2 and V is TRBV7-9, with 10 positions matching TRBD1. The trim removed 5 bases at V and 2 bases at J, leaving 5 bases unmatched. Germline CDR1 is SEHNR and CDR2 is FQNEAQ (reference sequence). This CDR3 is 15 amino acids long.

The V and J genes are TRBV6-6 and TRBJ1-2; 9 positions agree with TRBD1. CDR3 length: 16 residues. J gave up 2 bases and V 8 bases, and 12 bases lay outside the gene matches. The germline V gene encodes CDR1 MNHNY and CDR2 SVGAGI (reference sequence). This chain's CDR3 is CASGPETGGANYGYTF. CDR3 in DNA: TGTGCCAGCGGGCCGGAAACAGGGGGCGCGAACTATGGCTACACCTTC.

The CDR3 region has the DNA TGTGCCAGTAGTCCAGGCCGTAAAGCTTTCTTT. Protein sequence: CASSPGRKAFF. J is TRBJ1-1 and V is TRBV19, with D unclear. Germline values: CDR1 LNHDA, CDR2 SQIVND (reference sequence). V was cut by 5 bases and J by 9 bases, with 10 bases left in between. This CDR3 comprises 11 residues.

The chain links TRBV5-6 to TRBJ1-1, with D hard to call. The length of the CDR3 is 11 residues. V lost 2 bases to trimming and J lost 6 bases, with 5 bases between them. CDR1 and CDR2 from the germline V gene are SGHDT and YYEEEE. The CDR3: CASSFGAEAFF. The DNA for the CDR3 is TGTGCCAGCAGCTTCGGGGCTGAAGCTTTCTTT.

This chain uses TRBV10-1 with TRBJ1-5; TRBD1 matches 7 bases. V trimming: 5 bases; J trimming: 7 bases; junction bases outside the gene matches: 8. The V gene's germline CDR1 is WNHNN and CDR2 SYGVQD (reference sequence). This CDR3 has 14 residues. CDR3 sequence (DNA): TGCGCCAGCAGTAGAGACAGGGAAAGGCAGCCCCAGCATTTT. Its translation: CASSRDRERQPQHF.

In the case of this clone: Germline is not matched at one junction end, which may reflect a read error. The V call is TRBV2, the J call TRBJ2-5; 14 bases are a match to TRBD2. This CDR3 comprises 14 residues. Germline V lookup: CDR1 SNHLY, CDR2 FYNNEI. This chain's CDR3 is CGTSGRENQETQYF. In nucleotides, the CDR3 is TGCGGGACTAGCGGGAGAGAGAACCAAGAGACCCAGTACTTC.

This chain links TRBV14 with TRBJ2-3; D is undetermined. The germline V gene encodes CDR1 SGHDN and CDR2 FVKESK. This CDR3 is 14 amino acids long. Trimming left V 1 base short and J 7 bases short, with 12 bases between. CDR3 protein: CASSQASRGNTQYF. The CDR3 DNA follows: TGTGCCAGCAGCCAAGCCAGCCGCGGAAATACGCAGTATTTT.